This T cell receptor beta chain derives from a study of blood T cell repertoires in COVID-19. Across the whole study: Acute and convalescent COVID-19 samples came from the United States, Italy and Spain. T cells, B-cell-depleted T cells, or PBMCs supplied cDNA or gDNA.

Recruits, aged roughly 18 to 90 years, lived in 24 US areas. Resolution of symptoms, clearance, or two negative PCRs was present in recovered Cohort 3 donors. CDR3 length: 15 amino acids. The germline V gene encodes CDR1 PRHDT and CDR2 FYEKMQ (reference sequence). V was shortened by 4 bases and J by 4 bases, with 17 bases between the two germline ends. Using immunoSEQ multiplex PCR, the repertoire was profiled, and TCRdb retains in-frame clones only, with some absent. The top ten hold about 1.1% of the sample, which has 350,000 to 450,000 clones, 80% to 90% seen once. The chain links TRBV13 to TRBJ2-7; D gene unclear. The sequencing input was PBMCs or T cells enriched from blood (not recorded which). The source is a young man who had recovered from COVID-19. For the CDR3, the DNA is TGTGCCAGCAGCTCGAGGCCACTAAATAGGTACGAGCAGTACTTC. Amino acids: CASSSRPLNRYEQYF. The complete variable domain, with remaining parts taken from reference TRBV13 and TRBJ2-7, reads AAGVIQSPRHLIKEKRETATLKCYPIPRHDTVYWYQQGPGQDPQFLISFYEKMQSDKGSIPDRFSAQQFSDYHSELNMSSLELGDSALYFCASSSRPLNRYEQYFGPGTRLTVT.